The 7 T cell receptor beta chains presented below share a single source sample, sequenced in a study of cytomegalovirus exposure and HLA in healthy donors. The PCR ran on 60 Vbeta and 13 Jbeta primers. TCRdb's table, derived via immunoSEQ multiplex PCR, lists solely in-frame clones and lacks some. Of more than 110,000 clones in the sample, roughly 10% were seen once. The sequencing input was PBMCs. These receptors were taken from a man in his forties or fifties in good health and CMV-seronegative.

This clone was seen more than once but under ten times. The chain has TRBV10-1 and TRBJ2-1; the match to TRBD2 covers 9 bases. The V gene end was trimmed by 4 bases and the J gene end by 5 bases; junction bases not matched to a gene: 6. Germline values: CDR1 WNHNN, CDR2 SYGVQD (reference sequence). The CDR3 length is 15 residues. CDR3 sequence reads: CASSGSLAGNNEQFF. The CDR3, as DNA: TGCGCCAGCAGTGGAAGTCTAGCGGGGAACAATGAGCAGTTCTTC.

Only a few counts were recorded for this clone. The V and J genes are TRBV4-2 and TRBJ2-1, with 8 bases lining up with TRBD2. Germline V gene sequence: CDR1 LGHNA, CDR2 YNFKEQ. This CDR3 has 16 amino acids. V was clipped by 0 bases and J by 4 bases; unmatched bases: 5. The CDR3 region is CASSQDSSGSYNEQFF. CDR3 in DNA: TGTGCCAGCAGCCAAGATTCCAGCGGGAGTTACAATGAGCAGTTCTTC.

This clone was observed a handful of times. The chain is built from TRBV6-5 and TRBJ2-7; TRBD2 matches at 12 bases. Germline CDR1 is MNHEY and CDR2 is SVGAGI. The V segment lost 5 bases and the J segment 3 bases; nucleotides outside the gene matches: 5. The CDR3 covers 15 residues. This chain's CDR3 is CASSRRTSGIYEQYF. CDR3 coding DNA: TGTGCCAGCAGTCGCCGGACTAGCGGGATCTACGAGCAGTACTTC.

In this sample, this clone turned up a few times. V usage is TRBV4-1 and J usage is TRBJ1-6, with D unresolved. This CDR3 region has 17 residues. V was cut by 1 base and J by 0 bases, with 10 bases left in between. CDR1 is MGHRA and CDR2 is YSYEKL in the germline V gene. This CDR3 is CASSQATASSYNSPLHF. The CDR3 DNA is TGCGCCAGCAGCCAAGCGACGGCTAGCTCCTATAATTCACCCCTCCACTTT.

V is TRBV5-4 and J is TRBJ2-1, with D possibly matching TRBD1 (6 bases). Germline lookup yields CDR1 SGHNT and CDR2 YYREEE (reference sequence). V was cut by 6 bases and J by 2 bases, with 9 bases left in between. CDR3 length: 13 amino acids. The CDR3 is CASTRDTYNEQFF. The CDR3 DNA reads TGTGCCAGCACCCGGGACACCTACAATGAGCAGTTCTTC.

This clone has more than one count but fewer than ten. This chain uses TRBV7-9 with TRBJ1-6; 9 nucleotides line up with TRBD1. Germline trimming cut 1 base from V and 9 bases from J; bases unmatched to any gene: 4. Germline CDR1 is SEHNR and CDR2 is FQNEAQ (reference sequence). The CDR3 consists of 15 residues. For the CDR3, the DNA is TGTGCCAGCAGCTTAGGGGGACAGGGAGTTTCACCCCTCCACTTT. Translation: CASSLGGQGVSPLHF.

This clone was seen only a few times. CDR3: CASSSEAHGQPQHF. In DNA, the CDR3 is TGTGCCAGCTCCTCCGAGGCCCACGGTCAGCCCCAGCATTTT. V gene TRBV18 combines with J gene TRBJ1-5; D unresolved. The CDR3 has 14 residues. The V gene's germline CDR1 is KGHSH and CDR2 LQKENI. The germline V and J ends were trimmed by 6 bases and 6 bases, with 15 bases remaining between them. Using reference TRBV18 and TRBJ1-5 for the parts outside the CDR3, the full variable domain is NAGVMQNPRHLVRRRGQEARLRCSPMKGHSHVYWYRQLPEEGLKFMVYLQKENIIDESGMPKERFSAEFPKEGPSILRIQQVVRGDSAAYFCASSSEAHGQPQHFGDGTRLSIL.